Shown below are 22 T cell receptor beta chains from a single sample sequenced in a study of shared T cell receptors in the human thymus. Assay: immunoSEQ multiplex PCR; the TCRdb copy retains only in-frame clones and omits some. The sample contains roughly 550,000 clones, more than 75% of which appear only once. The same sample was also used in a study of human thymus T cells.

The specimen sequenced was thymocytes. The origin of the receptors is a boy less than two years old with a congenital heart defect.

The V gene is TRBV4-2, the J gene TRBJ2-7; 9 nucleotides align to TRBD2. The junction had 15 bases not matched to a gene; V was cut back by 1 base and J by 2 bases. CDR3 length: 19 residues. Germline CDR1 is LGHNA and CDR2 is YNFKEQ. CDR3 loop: CASSQGRGNSGRRTYEQYF. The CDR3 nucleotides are TGTGCCAGCAGCCAAGGGCGAGGAAATAGCGGGAGACGTACCTACGAGCAGTACTTC.

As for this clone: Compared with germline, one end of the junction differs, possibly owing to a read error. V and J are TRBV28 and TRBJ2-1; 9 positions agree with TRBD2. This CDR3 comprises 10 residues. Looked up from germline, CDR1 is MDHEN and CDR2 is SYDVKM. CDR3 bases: TGTGCCAGCACCGGGACTAGCACAATCTTC. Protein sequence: CASTGTSTIF. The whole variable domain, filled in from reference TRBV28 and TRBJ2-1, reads DVKVTQSSRYLVKRTGEKVFLECVQDMDHENMFWYRQDPGLGLRLIYFSYDVKMKEKGDIPEGYSVSREKKERFSLILESASTNQTSMYLCASTGTSTIFGPGTRLTVL.

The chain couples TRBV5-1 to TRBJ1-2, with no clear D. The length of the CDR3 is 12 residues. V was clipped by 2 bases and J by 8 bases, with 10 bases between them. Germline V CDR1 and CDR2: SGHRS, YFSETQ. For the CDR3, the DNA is TGCGCCAGCAGCTTCCGCAGCGGAGGCTACACCTTC. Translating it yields CASSFRSGGYTF.

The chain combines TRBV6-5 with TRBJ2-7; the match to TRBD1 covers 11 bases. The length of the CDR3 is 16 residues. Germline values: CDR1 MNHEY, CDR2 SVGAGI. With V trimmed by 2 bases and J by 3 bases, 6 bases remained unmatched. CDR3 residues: CASSYRAGTGGYEQYF. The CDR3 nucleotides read TGTGCCAGCAGTTACCGGGCAGGGACAGGGGGCTACGAGCAGTACTTC.

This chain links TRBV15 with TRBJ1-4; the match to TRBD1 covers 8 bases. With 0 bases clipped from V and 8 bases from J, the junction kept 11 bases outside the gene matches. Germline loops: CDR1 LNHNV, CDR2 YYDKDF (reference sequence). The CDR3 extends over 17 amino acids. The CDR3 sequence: CATSRDIGRTGHEKLFF. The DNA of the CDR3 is TGTGCCACCAGCAGAGATATTGGGAGGACAGGGCACGAAAAACTGTTTTTT.

The chain's CDR3 is CASTLRWDRRNEKLFF. DNA of the CDR3: TGTGCCAGCACACTCCGTTGGGACAGACGTAATGAAAAACTGTTTTTT. This rearrangement joins TRBV27 to TRBJ1-4; 7 bases fit TRBD1. This CDR3 comprises 16 residues. V lost 7 bases and J lost 4; bases outside the gene matches: 12. The V gene's germline CDR1 is MNHEY and CDR2 SMNVEV (reference sequence). The entire variable domain, with the rest obtained from reference TRBV27 and TRBJ1-4, is as follows: EAQVTQNPRYLITVTGKKLTVTCSQNMNHEYMSWYRQDPGLGLRQIYYSMNVEVTDKGDVPEGYKVSRKEKRNFPLILESPSPNQTSLYFCASTLRWDRRNEKLFFGSGTQLSVL.

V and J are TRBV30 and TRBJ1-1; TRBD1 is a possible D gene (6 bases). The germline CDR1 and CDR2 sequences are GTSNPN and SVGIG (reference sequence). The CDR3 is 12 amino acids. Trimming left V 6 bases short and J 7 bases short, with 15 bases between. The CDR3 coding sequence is TGTGCCTGTACAGGGCCGGTCGGTGAAGCTTTCTTT. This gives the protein CACTGPVGEAFF.

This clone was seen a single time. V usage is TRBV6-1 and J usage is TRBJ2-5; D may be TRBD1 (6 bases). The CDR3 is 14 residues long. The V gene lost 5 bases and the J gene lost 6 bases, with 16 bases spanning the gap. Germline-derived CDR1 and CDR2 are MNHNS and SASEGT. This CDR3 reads CASSSGGRGKTQYF. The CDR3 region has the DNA TGTGCCAGCAGTAGCGGCGGAAGGGGGAAGACCCAGTACTTC.

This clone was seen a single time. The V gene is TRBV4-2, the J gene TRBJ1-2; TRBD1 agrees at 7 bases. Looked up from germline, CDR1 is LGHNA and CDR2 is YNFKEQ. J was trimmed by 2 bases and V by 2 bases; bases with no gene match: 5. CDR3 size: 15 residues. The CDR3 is CASSQMGQQNYGYTF. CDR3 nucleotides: TGTGCCAGCAGCCAAATGGGACAGCAGAACTATGGCTACACCTTC.

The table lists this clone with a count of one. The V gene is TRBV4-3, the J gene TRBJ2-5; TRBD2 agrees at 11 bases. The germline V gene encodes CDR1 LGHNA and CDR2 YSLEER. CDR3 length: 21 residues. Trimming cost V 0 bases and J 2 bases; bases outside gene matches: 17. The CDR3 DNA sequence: TGCGCCAGCAGCCAAGATTACGAACTAGCGGGAGAGGATAGTAGGCAAGAGACCCAGTACTTC. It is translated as CASSQDYELAGEDSRQETQYF.

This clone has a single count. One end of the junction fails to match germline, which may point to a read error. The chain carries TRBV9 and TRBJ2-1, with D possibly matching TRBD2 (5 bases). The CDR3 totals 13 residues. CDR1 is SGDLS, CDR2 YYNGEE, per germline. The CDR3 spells CASSVDCRRGRVF. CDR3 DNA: TGTGCCAGCAGCGTAGATTGTAGACGGGGTAGGGTCTTC.

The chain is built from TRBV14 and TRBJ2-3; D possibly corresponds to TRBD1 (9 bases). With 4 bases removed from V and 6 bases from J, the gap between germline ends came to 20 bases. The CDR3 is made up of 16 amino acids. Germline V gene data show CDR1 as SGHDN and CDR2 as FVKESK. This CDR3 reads CASSLGRDRDGDTQYF. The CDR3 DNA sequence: TGTGCCAGCAGCCTCGGGAGGGACAGGGATGGGGATACGCAGTATTTT.

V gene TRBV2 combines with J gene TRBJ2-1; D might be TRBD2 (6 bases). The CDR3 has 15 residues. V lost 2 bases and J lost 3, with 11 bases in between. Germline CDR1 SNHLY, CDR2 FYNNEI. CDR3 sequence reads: CASSELAGHYNEQFF. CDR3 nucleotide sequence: TGTGCCAGCAGTGAACTGGCGGGGCACTACAATGAGCAGTTCTTC.

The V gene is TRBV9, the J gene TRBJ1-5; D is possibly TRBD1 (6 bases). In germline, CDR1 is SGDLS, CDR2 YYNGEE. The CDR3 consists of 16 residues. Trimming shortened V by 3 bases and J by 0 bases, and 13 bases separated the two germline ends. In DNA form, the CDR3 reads TGTGCCAGCAGCGACGGGACATCCGATAGCAATCAGCCCCAGCATTTT. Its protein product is CASSDGTSDSNQPQHF.

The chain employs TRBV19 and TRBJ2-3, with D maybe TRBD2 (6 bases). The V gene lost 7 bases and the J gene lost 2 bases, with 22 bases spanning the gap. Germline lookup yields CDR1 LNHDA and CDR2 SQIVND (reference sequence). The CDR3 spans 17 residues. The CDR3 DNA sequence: TGTGCCAGTACCCCATCGGGAGCGGACACCTCCACAGATACGCAGTATTTT. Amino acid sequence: CASTPSGADTSTDTQYF.

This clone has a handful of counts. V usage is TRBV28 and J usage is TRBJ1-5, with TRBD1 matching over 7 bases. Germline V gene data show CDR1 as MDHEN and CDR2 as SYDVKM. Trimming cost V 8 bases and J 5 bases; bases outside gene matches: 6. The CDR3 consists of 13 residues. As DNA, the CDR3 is TGTGCCAGCCCGAGGAGGGGGCATCAGCCCCAGCATTTT. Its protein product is CASPRRGHQPQHF.

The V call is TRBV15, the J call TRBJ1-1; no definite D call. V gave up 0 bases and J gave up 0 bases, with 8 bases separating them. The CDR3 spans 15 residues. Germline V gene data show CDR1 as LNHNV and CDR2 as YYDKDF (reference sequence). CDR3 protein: CATSRDRVLNTEAFF. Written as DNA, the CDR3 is TGTGCCACCAGCAGAGACCGGGTCTTGAACACTGAAGCTTTCTTT.

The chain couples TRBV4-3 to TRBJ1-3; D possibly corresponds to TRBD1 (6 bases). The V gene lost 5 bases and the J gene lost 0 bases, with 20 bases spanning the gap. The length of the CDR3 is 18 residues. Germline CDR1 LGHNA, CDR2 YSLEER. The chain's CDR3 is CASSARYRETYSGNTIYF. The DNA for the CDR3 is TGCGCCAGCAGCGCCCGGTACAGGGAGACCTACTCTGGAAACACCATATATTTT.

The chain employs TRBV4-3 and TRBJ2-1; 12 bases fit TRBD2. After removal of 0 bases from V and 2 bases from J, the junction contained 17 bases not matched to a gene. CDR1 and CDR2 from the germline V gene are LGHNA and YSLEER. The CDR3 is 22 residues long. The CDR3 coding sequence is TGCGCCAGCAGCCAAGAAGGGGCAACTAGCGGGAGGTCCCCCGGCCCCTACAATGAGCAGTTCTTC. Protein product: CASSQEGATSGRSPGPYNEQFF.

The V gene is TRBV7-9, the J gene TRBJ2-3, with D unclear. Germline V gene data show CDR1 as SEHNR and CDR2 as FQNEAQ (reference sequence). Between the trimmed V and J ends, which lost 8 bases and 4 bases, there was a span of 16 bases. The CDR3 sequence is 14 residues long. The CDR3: CASPDSLPADTQYF. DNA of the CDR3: TGTGCCAGCCCTGACTCCCTCCCCGCAGATACGCAGTATTTT. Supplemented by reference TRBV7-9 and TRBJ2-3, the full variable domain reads DTGVSQNPRHKITKRGQNVTFRCDPISEHNRLYWYRQTLGQGPEFLTYFQNEAQLEKSRLLSDRFSAERPKGSFSTLEIQRTEQGDSAMYLCASPDSLPADTQYFGPGTRLTVL.

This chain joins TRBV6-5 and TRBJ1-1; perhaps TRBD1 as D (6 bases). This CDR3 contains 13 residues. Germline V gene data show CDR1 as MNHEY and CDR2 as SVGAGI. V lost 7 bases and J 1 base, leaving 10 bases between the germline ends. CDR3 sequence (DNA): TGTGCCAGCACCTCGACAGGGAACACTGAAGCTTTCTTT. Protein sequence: CASTSTGNTEAFF.

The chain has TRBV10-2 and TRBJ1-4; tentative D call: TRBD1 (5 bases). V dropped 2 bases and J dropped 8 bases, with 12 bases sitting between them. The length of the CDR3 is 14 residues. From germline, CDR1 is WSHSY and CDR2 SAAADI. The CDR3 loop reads CASSERQGGEKLFF. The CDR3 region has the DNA TGCGCCAGCAGTGAGAGGCAGGGAGGAGAAAAACTGTTTTTT.